The TCR beta chain described here comes from a study of monozygotic twins with inflammatory bowel disease. CDR3 size: 17 residues. UMIs that had a 6-nucleotide sample barcode were put in using template switching. For each CDR3 protein, TCRdb gives one entry from its re-call of the 5' RACE reads, without DNA. The repertoire table contains over 350,000 distinct CDR3 sequences. The source material was blood. The clonotype comes from a human donor with ulcerative colitis or Crohn's disease, or a healthy co-twin of an affected twin (not recorded which). The V and J genes are TRBV12-3 or TRBV12-4 and TRBJ2-3; TCRdb designates TRBD2, a call that cannot be tested without DNA. The CDR3: CASSVRTSGGITDTQYF.